These 27 T cell receptor beta chains came from one sample sequenced in a study of blood T cells in healthy people across ages. A second PCR of roughly 6 to 12 cycles used a sample-barcoded 5' primer and a J-beta primer mix. Using its own MiXCR run on the 5' RACE reads, TCRdb lists one record per CDR3 protein. The profile shows some 780,000 distinct CDR3 sequences, 56% of them singletons. Sequenced input: blood. The source of these receptors is a middle-aged man in good health.

This clonotype was seen only a few times. V gene TRBV7-9 combines with J gene TRBJ2-4, with D unresolved. Per germline, CDR1 SEHNR and CDR2 FQNEAQ (reference sequence). Trimming cost V 3 bases and J 14 bases, with 14 bases left between them. The CDR3 extends over 12 amino acids. This CDR3 is CASSFKPPAKYF. As DNA, the CDR3 is TGTGCCAGCAGCTTTAAACCTCCAGCTAAGTACTTC. The variable domain in full, with the rest retrieved from reference TRBV7-9 and TRBJ2-4, is DTGVSQNPRHKITKRGQNVTFRCDPISEHNRLYWYRQTLGQGPEFLTYFQNEAQLEKSRLLSDRFSAERPKGSFSTLEIQRTEQGDSAMYLCASSFKPPAKYFGAGTRLSVL.

Remarks on this clonotype: Sequence at one end of the junction differs from germline and may be a read error. The genes are TRBV29-1 and TRBJ2-7; 7 nucleotides match TRBD1. The germline gives CDR1 SQVTM, CDR2 ANQGSEA. This CDR3 is built from 13 residues. CDR3: CSFDQGVGYEQYF. In nucleotides, the CDR3 is TGCAGCTTTGATCAGGGGGTCGGCTACGAGCAGTACTTC.

V usage is TRBV9 and J usage is TRBJ2-4; possible D gene TRBD2, 7 bases. With the DNA end fitting TRBJ2-5 better, the J assignment may be wrong. CDR1 and CDR2 (germline): SGDLS, YYNGEE. The CDR3 covers 13 residues. The CDR3 spells CASGGASLETQYF. The CDR3 region has the DNA TGTGCCAGTGGGGGGGCTAGCTTAGAGACCCAGTACTTC.

This rearrangement joins TRBV10-3 to TRBJ2-5, with 7 bases lining up with TRBD1. The J call could be wrong; TRBJ2-7 is a better fit for the DNA end. CDR3 size: 16 residues. Germline-derived CDR1 and CDR2 are ENHRY and SYGVKD. In nucleotides, the CDR3 is TGTGCCATCAGTGAACGACAGGGTAATCAGGGCCACGAGCAGTACTTC. Translation gives CAISERQGNQGHEQYF.

This clonotype occurred once. This chain joins TRBV24-1 and TRBJ1-5; 7 bases agree with TRBD1. V lost 10 bases to trimming and J lost 2 bases; unmatched junction nucleotides: 10. The CDR3 is 15 residues long. Germline CDR1 is KGHDR and CDR2 is SFDVKD. The CDR3 loop is CATSDNTGGNQPQHF. In DNA form, the CDR3 reads TGTGCCACGTCGGACAACACAGGGGGCAATCAGCCCCAGCATTTT.

Only a few counts were recorded for this clonotype. The rearrangement uses TRBV29-1 and TRBJ1-1; 7 positions agree with TRBD1. Germline CDR1 is SQVTM and CDR2 is ANQGSEA. V shed 8 bases and J 6 bases; nucleotides not matched to a gene: 6. The CDR3 consists of 11 residues. The CDR3 sequence is CSSQGVSEAFF. CDR3 coding DNA: TGCAGCTCTCAGGGGGTCTCTGAAGCTTTCTTT.

The V call is TRBV6-2 or TRBV6-3, the J call TRBJ2-1; the match to TRBD2 covers 7 bases. The CDR3 is 15 residues long. Germline loops: CDR1 MNHEY, CDR2 SVGEGT. Germline trimming cut 10 bases from V and 1 base from J; bases unmatched to any gene: 10. In nucleotides, the CDR3 is TGTGCCACCGGGGAGGGGATGATATCCTACAATGAGCAGTTCTTC. Translation: CATGEGMISYNEQFF.

The V call is TRBV2, the J call TRBJ2-3; D is ambiguous. The CDR3 extends over 14 amino acids. Trimming pared 0 bases from V and 8 bases from J, leaving 12 bases between. Germline values: CDR1 SNHLY, CDR2 FYNNEI. The CDR3 region is CASSEALVYLTQYF. The CDR3 DNA is TGTGCCAGCAGTGAAGCGCTAGTATATCTTACGCAGTATTTT.

J is TRBJ1-2 and V is TRBV14; a possible D gene is TRBD1 (5 bases). The CDR3 spans 15 residues. The V gene lost 1 base and the J gene lost 4 bases, with 13 bases spanning the gap. Germline V gives CDR1 SGHDN, CDR2 FVKESK. CDR3 region: CASSQGQLDPYGYTF. CDR3 nucleotide sequence: TGTGCCAGCAGCCAAGGACAGTTGGATCCCTATGGCTACACCTTC.

J is TRBJ1-1 and V is TRBV2; a possible D gene is TRBD1 (6 bases). CDR3 size: 18 residues. Trimming stripped 6 bases from V and 1 base from J, with 24 bases between. Germline V lookup: CDR1 SNHLY, CDR2 FYNNEI. In DNA, the CDR3 is TGTGCCAGCAGCCAAAATGGGGGCAGGGGAGGTTGGAACACTGAAGCTTTCTTT. Its protein is CASSQNGGRGGWNTEAFF.

The rearrangement uses TRBV20-1 and TRBJ2-4; D is unresolved. The V and J ends lost 2 bases and 1 base respectively, with 18 bases between them. The CDR3 sequence is 17 residues long. CDR1 is DFQATT, CDR2 SNEGSKA, per germline (reference sequence). The CDR3 coding sequence is TGCAGTGCTAGATTCTGGGATCAGGACGGTGCCAAAAACATTCAGTACTTC. Translating gives CSARFWDQDGAKNIQYF.

This clonotype was seen more than once but under ten times. The V call is TRBV25-1, the J call TRBJ1-5; D is unresolved. Trimming took off 4 bases at V and 1 base at J, with 2 bases between the two ends. CDR3 length: 12 residues. Germline V CDR1 and CDR2: MGHDK, SYGVNS. CDR3 DNA sequence: TGTGCCAGCAGTGTGAGCAATCAGCCCCAGCATTTT. Protein: CASSVSNQPQHF.

The CDR3 is CASSFGRREETQYF. CDR3 coding DNA: TGTGCCAGCAGCTTCGGGCGGCGAGAAGAGACCCAGTACTTC. The chain uses TRBV7-2 and TRBJ2-7; D is ambiguous. The DNA end is more similar to TRBJ2-5, so the J call may be wrong. CDR1 SGHTA and CDR2 FQGNSA come from the germline V gene. The CDR3 contains 14 residues.

The chain employs TRBV7-2 and TRBJ1-5, with TRBD1 identical over 9 bases. The V segment lost 4 bases and the J segment 9 bases; nucleotides outside the gene matches: 13. CDR3 length: 16 amino acids. The V gene's germline CDR1 is SGHTA and CDR2 FQGNSA. CDR3 in DNA: TGTGCCAGCAGCTCGGGGGAAAGGACAGGGGATCTGCCCCAGCATTTT. Protein: CASSSGERTGDLPQHF.

The chain recombines TRBV4-1 with TRBJ2-4; TRBD2 matches at 7 bases. The CDR3 is 15 amino acids. The V gene end was trimmed by 1 base and the J gene end by 8 bases; junction bases not matched to a gene: 8. Germline loops: CDR1 MGHRA, CDR2 YSYEKL. The CDR3 protein is CASSQGIVSGHIQYF. Written as DNA, the CDR3 is TGCGCCAGCAGCCAAGGAATCGTTAGCGGGCACATTCAGTACTTC.

This clonotype was counted a single time. V and J are TRBV20-1 and TRBJ2-6; no firm D call. The germline V gene has CDR1 DFQATT and CDR2 SNEGSKA (reference sequence). Deletions cut 1 base from V and 2 bases from J, with 12 bases between. The length of the CDR3 is 16 residues. The CDR3 nucleotides read TGCAGTGCTAGAGGCCGTGCGAGGCCTGGGGCCAACGTCCTGACTTTC. Translating gives CSARGRARPGANVLTF.

The chain is built from TRBV18 and TRBJ2-7; a weak D match, TRBD2 (5 bases). The J call is in doubt because the DNA end fits TRBJ2-5 better. Germline CDR1 KGHSH, CDR2 LQKENI. This CDR3 spans 14 amino acids. In DNA form, the CDR3 reads TGTGCCAGCTCACCAATGCGCGGGCAGGAGACCCAGTACTTC. Protein: CASSPMRGQETQYF.

This clonotype was detected many times. This sequence joins TRBV5-1 and TRBJ2-7; maybe TRBD1 (6 bases). CDR3 length: 14 amino acids. Germline V gives CDR1 SGHRS, CDR2 YFSETQ. Trimming removed 4 bases at V and 2 bases at J, with 13 bases between. The CDR3, as DNA: TGCGCCAGCAGCCAGGGGATGGGGCCCTACGAGCAGTACTTC. This translates into CASSQGMGPYEQYF. Full variable domain (remainder filled in from reference TRBV5-1 and TRBJ2-7): KAGVTQTPRYLIKTRGQQVTLSCSPISGHRSVSWYQQTPGQGLQFLFEYFSETQRNKGNFPGRFSGRQFSNSRSEMNVSTLELGDSALYLCASSQGMGPYEQYFGPGTRLTVT.

J is TRBJ1-2 and V is TRBV12-3 or TRBV12-4, with D uncertain. This CDR3 region has 12 residues. V shed 3 bases and J shed 6 bases, with 8 bases lying between them. The chain's CDR3 is CASSFGTDGYTF. CDR3 nucleotide sequence: TGTGCCAGCAGTTTCGGCACCGATGGCTACACCTTC.

The chain couples TRBV6-5 to TRBJ2-5; possible D gene TRBD2, 5 bases. CDR1 and CDR2 from the germline V gene are MNHEY and SVGAGI. V was shortened by 11 bases and J by 11 bases, with 21 bases between the two germline ends. This CDR3 has 12 residues. CDR3 amino acids: CACGAVAYVQYF. CDR3 nucleotides: TGTGCCTGCGGAGCGGTCGCCTACGTGCAGTACTTC.

This sequence joins TRBV11-3 and TRBJ1-5; maybe TRBD1 (6 bases). Trimming left V 9 bases short and J 7 bases short, with 13 bases between. In germline, CDR1 is SGHNT, CDR2 YENEEA. The CDR3 length is 12 residues. CDR3 protein: CASLKGGQPQHF. CDR3 nucleotide sequence: TGTGCCAGTTTGAAGGGGGGACAGCCCCAGCATTTT.

This chain joins TRBV12-3 or TRBV12-4 and TRBJ2-7, with TRBD2 identical over 7 bases. There are 15 residues in the CDR3. With 6 bases clipped from V and 1 base from J, the junction kept 9 bases outside the gene matches. The CDR3 loop reads CASSSGRTHSYEQYF. The CDR3, as DNA: TGTGCCAGCAGCTCCGGGAGGACACATTCCTACGAGCAGTACTTC.

The chain uses TRBV5-1 and TRBJ2-3; D gene ambiguous. Trimming removed 0 bases at V and 2 bases at J, with 10 bases between. Germline CDR1 SGHRS, CDR2 YFSETQ. The CDR3 is 15 amino acids. Here the CDR3 DNA reads TGCGCCAGCAGCTTGGGGGTTTTATCCACAGATACGCAGTATTTT. This encodes CASSLGVLSTDTQYF.

The chain is built from TRBV9 and TRBJ2-7; tentative D call: TRBD1 (5 bases). The CDR3 sequence is 16 residues long. Germline loops: CDR1 SGDLS, CDR2 YYNGEE. Trimming pared 2 bases from V and 4 bases from J, leaving 19 bases between. The CDR3 region is CASSVQSKGPTYEQYF. In DNA, the CDR3 is TGTGCCAGCAGCGTCCAATCGAAGGGGCCAACTTACGAGCAGTACTTC.

CDR3 in DNA: TGCGCCAGCAGCTTGGCCGCCGGTCGGCCCAACACTGAAGCTTTCTTT. Protein: CASSLAAGRPNTEAFF. V is TRBV5-1 and J is TRBJ1-1; D remains unclear. Trimming cost V 0 bases and J 2 bases, with 14 bases left between them. The CDR3 length is 16 residues. Germline V gives CDR1 SGHRS, CDR2 YFSETQ.

The V call is TRBV7-2, the J call TRBJ2-3, with D perhaps assigned TRBD1 or TRBD2 (5 bases each). The V end was cut by 5 bases, the J end by 2 bases, with 17 bases between. The CDR3 extends over 16 amino acids. Per germline, CDR1 SGHTA and CDR2 FQGNSA. In DNA, the CDR3 is TGTGCCAGCAGCCGCAGGGTTGGGGGAGTCACAGATACGCAGTATTTT. Translated: CASSRRVGGVTDTQYF.

The V call is TRBV7-9, the J call TRBJ1-6, with D uncertain. V was clipped by 0 bases and J by 13 bases, with 16 bases between them. In germline, CDR1 is SEHNR, CDR2 FQNEAQ (reference sequence). The CDR3 is 15 residues long. CDR3 residues: CASSLASGSPGPLHF. CDR3 nucleotides: TGTGCCAGCAGCTTAGCGTCCGGCAGCCCGGGGCCCCTCCACTTT.